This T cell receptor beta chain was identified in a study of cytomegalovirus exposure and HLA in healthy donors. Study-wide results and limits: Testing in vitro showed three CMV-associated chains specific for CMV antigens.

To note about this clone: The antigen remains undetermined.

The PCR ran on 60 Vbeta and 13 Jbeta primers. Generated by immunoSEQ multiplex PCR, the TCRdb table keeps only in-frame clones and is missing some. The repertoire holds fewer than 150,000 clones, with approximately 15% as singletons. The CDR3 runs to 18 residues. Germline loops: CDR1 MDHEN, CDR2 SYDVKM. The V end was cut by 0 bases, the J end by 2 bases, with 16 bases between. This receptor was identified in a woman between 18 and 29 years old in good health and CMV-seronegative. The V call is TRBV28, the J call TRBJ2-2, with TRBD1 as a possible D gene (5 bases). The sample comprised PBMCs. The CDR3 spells CASSLWPGAELNTGELFF. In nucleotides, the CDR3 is TGTGCCAGCAGTTTATGGCCTGGGGCAGAGCTTAACACCGGGGAGCTGTTTTTT.